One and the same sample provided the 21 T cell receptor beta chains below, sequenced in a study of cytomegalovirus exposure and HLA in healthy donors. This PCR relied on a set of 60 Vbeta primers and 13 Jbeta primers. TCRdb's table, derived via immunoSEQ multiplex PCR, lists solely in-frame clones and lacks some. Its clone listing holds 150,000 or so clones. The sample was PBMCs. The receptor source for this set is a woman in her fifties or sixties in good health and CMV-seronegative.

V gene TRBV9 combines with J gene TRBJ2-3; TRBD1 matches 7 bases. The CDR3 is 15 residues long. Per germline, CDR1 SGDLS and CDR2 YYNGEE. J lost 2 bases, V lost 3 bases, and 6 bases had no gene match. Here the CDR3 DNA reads TGTGCCAGCAGCGCGGGAACAGGGGTCACAGATACGCAGTATTTT. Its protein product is CASSAGTGVTDTQYF.

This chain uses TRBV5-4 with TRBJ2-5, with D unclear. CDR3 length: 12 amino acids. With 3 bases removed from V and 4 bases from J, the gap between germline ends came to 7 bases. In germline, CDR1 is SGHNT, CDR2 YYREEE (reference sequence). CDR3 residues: CASSSGSETQYF. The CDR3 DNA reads TGTGCCAGCAGCTCCGGGTCAGAGACCCAGTACTTC.

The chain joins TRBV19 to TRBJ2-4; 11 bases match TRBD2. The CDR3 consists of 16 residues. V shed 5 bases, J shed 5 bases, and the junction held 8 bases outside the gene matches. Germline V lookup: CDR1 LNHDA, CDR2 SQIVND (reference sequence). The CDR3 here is CASSASSGRPQNIQYF. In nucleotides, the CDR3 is TGTGCCAGTAGTGCCTCTAGCGGGAGGCCCCAAAACATTCAGTACTTC.

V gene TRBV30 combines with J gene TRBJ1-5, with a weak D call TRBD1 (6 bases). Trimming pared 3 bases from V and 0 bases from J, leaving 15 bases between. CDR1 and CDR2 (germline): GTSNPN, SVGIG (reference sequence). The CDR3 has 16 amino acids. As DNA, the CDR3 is TGTGCCTGGAGCGATCGGGGGGCCGTTAGCAATCAGCCCCAGCATTTT. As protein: CAWSDRGAVSNQPQHF.

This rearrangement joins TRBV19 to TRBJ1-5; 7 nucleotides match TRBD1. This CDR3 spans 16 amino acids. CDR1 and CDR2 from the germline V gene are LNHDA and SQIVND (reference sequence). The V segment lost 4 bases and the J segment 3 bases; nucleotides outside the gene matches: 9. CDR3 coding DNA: TGTGCCAGTAGTAGTTGGGACAGACCTCTCAATCAGCCCCAGCATTTT. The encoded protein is CASSSWDRPLNQPQHF.

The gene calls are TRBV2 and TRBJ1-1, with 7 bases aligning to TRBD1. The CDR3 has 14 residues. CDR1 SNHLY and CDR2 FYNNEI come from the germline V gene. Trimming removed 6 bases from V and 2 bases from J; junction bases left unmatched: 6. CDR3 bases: TGTGCCAGCAGGACGGGACAGCTTAACACTGAAGCTTTCTTT. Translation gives CASRTGQLNTEAFF.

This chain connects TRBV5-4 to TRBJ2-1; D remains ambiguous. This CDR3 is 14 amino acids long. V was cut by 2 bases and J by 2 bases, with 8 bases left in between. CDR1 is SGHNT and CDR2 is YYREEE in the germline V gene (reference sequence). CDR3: CASSFQFTYNEQFF. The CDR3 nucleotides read TGTGCCAGCAGCTTCCAGTTTACCTACAATGAGCAGTTCTTC.

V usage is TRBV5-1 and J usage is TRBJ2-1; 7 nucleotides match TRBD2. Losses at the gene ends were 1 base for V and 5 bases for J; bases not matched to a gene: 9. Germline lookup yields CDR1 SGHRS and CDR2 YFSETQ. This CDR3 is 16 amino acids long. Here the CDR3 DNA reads TGCGCCAGCAGCTTGTTGGCTAGCGGCGGACACAATGAGCAGTTCTTC. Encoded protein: CASSLLASGGHNEQFF.

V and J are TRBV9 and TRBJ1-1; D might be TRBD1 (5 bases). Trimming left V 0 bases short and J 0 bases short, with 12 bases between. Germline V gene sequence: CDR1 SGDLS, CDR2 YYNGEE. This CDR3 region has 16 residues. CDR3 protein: CASSVGGSSLNTEAFF. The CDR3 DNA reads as TGTGCCAGCAGCGTAGGGGGCAGTTCTTTGAACACTGAAGCTTTCTTT.

The CDR3 bases are TGTGCCAGTAGTACCCTGACAGCTTCGTCGTCCGGGGAGCTGTTTTTT. As protein: CASSTLTASSSGELFF. This rearrangement joins TRBV19 to TRBJ2-2, with D maybe TRBD1 (5 bases). CDR3 length: 16 amino acids. V dropped 4 bases and J dropped 6 bases, with 18 bases sitting between them. CDR1 is LNHDA and CDR2 is SQIVND in the germline V gene (reference sequence). Full variable domain (rest looked up from reference TRBV19 and TRBJ2-2): DGGITQSPKYLFRKEGQNVTLSCEQNLNHDAMYWYRQDPGQGLRLIYYSQIVNDFQKGDIAEGYSVSREKKESFPLTVTSAQKNPTAFYLCASSTLTASSSGELFFGEGSRLTVL.

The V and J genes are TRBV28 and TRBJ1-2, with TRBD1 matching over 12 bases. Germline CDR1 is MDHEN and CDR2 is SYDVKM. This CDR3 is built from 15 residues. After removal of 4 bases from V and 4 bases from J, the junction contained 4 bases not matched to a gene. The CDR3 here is CASSSGTGGVYGYTF. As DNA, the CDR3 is TGTGCCAGCAGTTCAGGGACAGGGGGCGTCTATGGCTACACCTTC.

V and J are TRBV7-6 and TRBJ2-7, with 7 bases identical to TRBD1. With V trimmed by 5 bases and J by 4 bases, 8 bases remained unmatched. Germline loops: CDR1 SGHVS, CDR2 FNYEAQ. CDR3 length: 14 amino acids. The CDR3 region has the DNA TGTGCCAGCAGCCTCAGCTGGGACAGTTACGAGCAGTACTTC. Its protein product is CASSLSWDSYEQYF. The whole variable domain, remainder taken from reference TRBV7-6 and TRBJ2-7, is GAGVSQSPRYKVTKRGQDVALRCDPISGHVSLYWYRQALGQGPEFLTYFNYEAQQDKSGLPNDRFSAERPEGSISTLTIQRTEQRDSAMYRCASSLSWDSYEQYFGPGTRLTVT.

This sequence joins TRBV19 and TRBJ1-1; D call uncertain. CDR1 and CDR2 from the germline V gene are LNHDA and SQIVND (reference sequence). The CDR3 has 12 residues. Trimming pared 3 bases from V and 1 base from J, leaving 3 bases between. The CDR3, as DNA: TGTGCCAGTAGTATTAGGAACACTGAAGCTTTCTTT. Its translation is CASSIRNTEAFF.

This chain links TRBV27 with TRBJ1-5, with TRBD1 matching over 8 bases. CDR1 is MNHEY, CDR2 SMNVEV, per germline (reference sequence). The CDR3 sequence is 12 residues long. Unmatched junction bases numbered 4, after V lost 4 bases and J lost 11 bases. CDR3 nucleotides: TGTGCCAGCAGTTCGACAGGGGAGGCCCAGCATTTT. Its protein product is CASSSTGEAQHF.

The CDR3 protein is CASSYREYEQYF. The CDR3 DNA follows: TGTGCCAGCAGCTACAGAGAGTACGAGCAGTACTTC. J is TRBJ2-7 and V is TRBV7-2; D not resolved. CDR3 length: 12 residues. Germline V CDR1 and CDR2: SGHTA, FQGNSA. Trimming stripped 4 bases from V and 4 bases from J, with 8 bases between.

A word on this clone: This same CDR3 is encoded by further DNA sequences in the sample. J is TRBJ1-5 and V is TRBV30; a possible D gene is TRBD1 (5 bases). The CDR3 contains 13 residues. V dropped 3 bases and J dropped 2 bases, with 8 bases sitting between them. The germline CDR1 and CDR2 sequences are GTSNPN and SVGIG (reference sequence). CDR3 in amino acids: CAWSGGGNQPQHF. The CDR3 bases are TGTGCCTGGAGCGGGGGGGGCAATCAGCCCCAGCATTTT.

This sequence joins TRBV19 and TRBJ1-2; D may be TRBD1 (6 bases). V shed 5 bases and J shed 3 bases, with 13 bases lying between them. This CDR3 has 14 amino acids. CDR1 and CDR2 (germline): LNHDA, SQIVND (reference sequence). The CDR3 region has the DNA TGTGCCAGTAGTTTACAGGGTCGGGACTATGGCTACACCTTC. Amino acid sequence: CASSLQGRDYGYTF.

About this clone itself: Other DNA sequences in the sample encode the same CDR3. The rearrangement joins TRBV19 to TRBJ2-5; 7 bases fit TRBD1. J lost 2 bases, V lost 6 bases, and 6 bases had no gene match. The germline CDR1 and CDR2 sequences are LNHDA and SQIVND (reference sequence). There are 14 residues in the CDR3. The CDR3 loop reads CASSPGQIQETQYF. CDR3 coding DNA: TGTGCCAGTAGCCCGGGACAGATTCAAGAGACCCAGTACTTC.

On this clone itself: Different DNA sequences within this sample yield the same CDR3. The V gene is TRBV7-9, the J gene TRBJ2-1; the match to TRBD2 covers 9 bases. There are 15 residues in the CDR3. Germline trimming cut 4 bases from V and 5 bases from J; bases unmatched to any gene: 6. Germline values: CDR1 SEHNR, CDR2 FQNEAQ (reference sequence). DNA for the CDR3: TGTGCCAGCAGCTCCAGCGGGAGGTTCAACAATGAGCAGTTCTTC. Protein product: CASSSSGRFNNEQFF.

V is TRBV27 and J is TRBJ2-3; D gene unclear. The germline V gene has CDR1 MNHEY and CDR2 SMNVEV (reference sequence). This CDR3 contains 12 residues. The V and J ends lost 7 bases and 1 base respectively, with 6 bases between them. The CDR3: CASTQGTDTQYF. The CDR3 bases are TGTGCCAGCACTCAGGGCACAGATACGCAGTATTTT.

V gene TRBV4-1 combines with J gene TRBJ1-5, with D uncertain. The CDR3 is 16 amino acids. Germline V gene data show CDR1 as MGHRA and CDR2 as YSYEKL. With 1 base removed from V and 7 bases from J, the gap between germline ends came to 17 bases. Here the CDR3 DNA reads TGCGCCAGCAGCCAAGGGGCAACCGGGGAGGAACAGCCCCAGCATTTT. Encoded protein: CASSQGATGEEQPQHF.